This TCR beta chain was found in a study of T cell repertoires in cytomegalovirus infection. Study-wide results and caveats: Ex vivo responses were dominated by HLA-C-restricted CMV-specific TCR beta clonotypes.

The CDR3 spans 15 residues. Germline V gives CDR1 KGHDR, CDR2 SFDVKD. V lost 2 bases and J lost 5; bases outside the gene matches: 5. A single record per CDR3 protein comes from TCRdb applying MiXCR to the reads. Seen here are approximately 770,000 distinct CDR3 sequences, 25% to 30% observed once, and the top ten hold about an eighth. As regards this clonotype: Its antigen is unidentified.

The starting material was cultured CD8+ T cells from PBMCs, obtained from culture after CMV antigen stimulation. The chain has TRBV24-1 and TRBJ2-1, with 7 bases that match TRBD2. This sequence was found in a human donor in good health (CMV status not recorded). Some clones in this sample may be carry-over from other donors' samples. The CDR3 loop is CATSDSRDYNNEQFF. CDR3 DNA sequence: TGTGCCACCAGTGATTCCCGGGACTACAACAATGAGCAGTTCTTC.